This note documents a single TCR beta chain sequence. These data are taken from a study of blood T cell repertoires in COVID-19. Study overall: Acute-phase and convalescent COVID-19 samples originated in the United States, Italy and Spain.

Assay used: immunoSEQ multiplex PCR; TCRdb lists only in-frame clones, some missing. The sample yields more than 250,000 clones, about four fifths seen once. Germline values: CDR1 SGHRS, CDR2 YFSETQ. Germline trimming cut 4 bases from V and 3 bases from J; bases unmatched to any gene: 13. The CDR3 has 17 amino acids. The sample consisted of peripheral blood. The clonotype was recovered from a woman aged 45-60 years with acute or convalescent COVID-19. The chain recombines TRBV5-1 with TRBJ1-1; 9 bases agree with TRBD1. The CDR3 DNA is TGCGCCAGCAGCCGGACCGGGACAGGGATTCGGGACACTGAAGCTTTCTTT. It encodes CASSRTGTGIRDTEAFF.